Listed below are T cell receptor beta chains from one sample, sequenced in a study of long-term antiretroviral therapy in people with HIV. Assay: immunoSEQ multiplex PCR; the TCRdb copy retains only in-frame clones and omits some. In the table there are some 16,000 clones, approximately 90% of which are singletons. Specimen: unsorted PBMCs, collected 0.6 years after starting antiretroviral therapy. Every receptor here comes from a woman between 40 and 50 years old with HIV. The CDR3 runs from the conserved cysteine through the conserved F or W. The D gene is left open where the match is weak. Clone size is given for some rows only: seen once, a few or many times, or a class if the clone is expanded.

D | size | J | V | DNA | CDR3
- | - | TRBJ1-1 | TRBV6-1 | TGTGCCAGCAGAGAGGTCCCTGAAGCTTTCTTT | CASREVPEAFF
- | - | TRBJ1-1 | TRBV2 | TGTGCCAGCACCACTCTGGAGGGGTCCACTGAAGCTTTCTTT | CASTTLEGSTEAFF
TRBD1 | - | TRBJ1-3 | TRBV5-1 | TGCGCCAGCAGCTTGGAGGTGGGACAGGGGCGGCGGAACACCATATATTTT | CASSLEVGQGRRNTIYF
- | - | TRBJ1-2 | TRBV2 | TGTGCCAGCAGTGTAATAGGGGCCGACACCTTC | CASSVIGADTF
- | - | TRBJ2-3 | TRBV9 | TGTGCCAGCAGCCCCGTGAGGGGCCCTGCCACAGATACGCAGTATTTT | CASSPVRGPATDTQYF
TRBD1 | - | TRBJ2-7 | TRBV5-1 | TGCGCCAGCAGCTTGTGGAGCCGGGACAGGGGGCCCTACGAGCAGTACTTC | CASSLWSRDRGPYEQYF
- | - | TRBJ1-3 | TRBV7-9 | TGTGCCAGCGAGGGGCGCATAGGTGGAAACACCATATATTTT | CASEGRIGGNTIYF
- | - | TRBJ2-3 | TRBV5-8 | TGTGCCAGCAGCCAGGGGGGCTTGGATACGCAGTATTTT | CASSQGGLDTQYF
TRBD1 | - | TRBJ1-2 | TRBV6-5 | TGTGCCAGCAGTTTCATGGACAGGGGGCAACACTATGGCTACACCTTC | CASSFMDRGQHYGYTF
- | - | TRBJ2-6 | TRBV5-4 | TGTGCCAGCAGCTTGGGGGGGAGCTCTGGGGCCAACGTCCTGACTTTC | CASSLGGSSGANVLTF
- | once | TRBJ2-7 | TRBV5-6 | TGTGCCAGCAGCTTGGCTTTGGGGTCCTACGAGCAGTACTTC | CASSLALGSYEQYF
- | - | TRBJ1-1 | TRBV9 | TGTGCCAGCAGCGTAGCTCACCGGGGGGACACTGAAGCTTTCTTT | CASSVAHRGDTEAFF
TRBD1 | few | TRBJ1-5 | TRBV4-1 | TGCGCCAGCAGCAGCACGACAGGGAACCTCAAGAGCAATCAGCCCCAGCATTTT | CASSSTTGNLKSNQPQHF
TRBD1 | few | TRBJ1-2 | TRBV11-3 | TGTGCCAGCAGCTCCAGGACAGGTCAACCGAGCTTC | CASSSRTGQPSF
- | - | TRBJ1-2 | TRBV11-2 | TGTGCCAGCAGCTTAACCCCAGAGGGGTCTGGCTACACCTTC | CASSLTPEGSGYTF
TRBD1 | - | TRBJ2-7 | TRBV7-9 | TGTGCCAGCAGCCCCACCCTTCTTCGAGGACAGGGCGAGCAGTACTTC | CASSPTLLRGQGEQYF
- | once | TRBJ2-3 | TRBV30 | TGTGCCTGGGGGGGTGGTCGAGATACGCAGTATTTT | CAWGGGRDTQYF
- | few | TRBJ2-1 | TRBV7-9 | TGTGCCAGCAGCTTATACGCCGGGGGCCCATACAATGAGCAGTTCTTC | CASSLYAGGPYNEQFF
- | - | TRBJ2-1 | TRBV28 | TGTGCCAGTTCCTACCCCTCCTACAATGAGCAGTTCTTC | CASSYPSYNEQFF
- | few | TRBJ1-6 | TRBV9 | TGTGCCAGCAGCGTAGCTAGCCAGAGCTCCTATAATTCACCCCTCCACTTT | CASSVASQSSYNSPLHF
- | - | TRBJ1-4 | TRBV5-1 | TGCGCCAGCACCACGGGGATGGGGGGGCACGGTGAAAAACTGTTTTTT | CASTTGMGGHGEKLFF
- | - | TRBJ1-1 | TRBV9 | TGTGCCAGCAGCGTAGAGCCGAACACTGAAGCTTTCTTT | CASSVEPNTEAFF
- | - | TRBJ1-5 | TRBV30 | TGTGCCTGGAGTGGCTGGCAGGGGAATCAGCCCCAGCATTTT | CAWSGWQGNQPQHF
- | - | TRBJ1-2 | TRBV28 | TGTGCCAGCAGTTCAGTTTATAATGGCTACACCTTC | CASSSVYNGYTF
- | - | TRBJ2-7 | TRBV6-5 | TGTGCCAGCAGTTACTTCACAGGGGAGGGGGAGCAGTACTTC | CASSYFTGEGEQYF
TRBD1 | - | TRBJ1-3 | TRBV4-1 | TGCGCCAGCAGCCACTTCTACCGACAGGGGGCTTCTGGAAACACCATATATTTT | CASSHFYRQGASGNTIYF
- | - | TRBJ1-5 | TRBV4-3 | TGCGCCAGCAGCCGCAGCGAGAATCAGCCCCAGCATTTT | CASSRSENQPQHF
- | - | TRBJ2-3 | TRBV18 | TGTGCCAGCTCACCAACCCGATCCACAGATACGCAGTATTTT | CASSPTRSTDTQYF
- | - | TRBJ2-2 | TRBV9 | TGTGCCAGCAGCGTATCCAGTGATGCGAACACCGGGGAGCTGTTTTTT | CASSVSSDANTGELFF
TRBD2 | - | TRBJ2-7 | TRBV4-3 | TGCGCCAGCAGCCTTCTAGCGGGGGGGTACCCGGAGCAGTACTTC | CASSLLAGGYPEQYF
TRBD1 | - | TRBJ1-2 | TRBV2 | TGTGCCAGCAGTGAGTTGGGACAGGGTGGCGGCTACACCTTC | CASSELGQGGGYTF
TRBD2 | - | TRBJ2-5 | TRBV19 | TGTGCCAGTAGTATAACGGGACTAGCGGGGGCCGCATACTTC | CASSITGLAGAAYF
- | - | TRBJ1-1 | TRBV10-3 | TGTGCCACCCTGAAGCAGCTGAACACTGAAGCTTTCTTT | CATLKQLNTEAFF
- | - | TRBJ1-5 | TRBV28 | TGTGCCAGCAGTCCTGTGGTGGGGAATCAGCCCCAGCATTTT | CASSPVVGNQPQHF
TRBD1 | - | TRBJ1-3 | TRBV7-6 | TGTGCCAGCAGCTTAGAGGGGGCACCGGGACAGGGTTTCTCTGGAAACACCATATATTTT | CASSLEGAPGQGFSGNTIYF
TRBD2 | - | TRBJ2-7 | TRBV6-1 | TGTGCCAGCAGAAGTAAGCGGGGGAGCTCCTACGAGCAGTACTTC | CASRSKRGSSYEQYF
- | - | TRBJ1-5 | TRBV2 | TGTGCCAGCAAAGGGCTGGTGTCTCAGGATCAGCCCCAGCATTTT | CASKGLVSQDQPQHF
TRBD1 | - | TRBJ1-2 | TRBV30 | TGTGCCTGGAGGAGGGACAGCAGCTTCTATGGCTACACCTTC | CAWRRDSSFYGYTF
TRBD1 | - | TRBJ2-3 | TRBV18 | TGTGCCAGCTCACCACTGGGACAGGTTAACGTCGATACGCAGTATTTT | CASSPLGQVNVDTQYF
- | - | TRBJ2-6 | TRBV30 | TGTGCCTGGGGTTACTCTGGGGCCAACGTCCTGACTTTC | CAWGYSGANVLTF
TRBD1 | - | TRBJ1-2 | TRBV6-5 | TGTGCCAGCAGTTACACCAGGACAGGGCGCTACACCTTC | CASSYTRTGRYTF
- | - | TRBJ1-2 | TRBV14 | TGTGCCAGCAGCCAAGGGTCCCTCCTTCTAGGTGGCTACACCTTC | CASSQGSLLLGGYTF
- | - | TRBJ1-5 | TRBV21-1 | TGTGCCAGCAGCAAAGTAAACCCGGGACAGGGGAATCAGCCCCAGCATTTT | CASSKVNPGQGNQPQHF
TRBD1 | - | TRBJ1-1 | TRBV7-8 | TGTGCCGGGACAGGGGGCTTGAACACTGAAGCTTTCTTT | CAGTGGLNTEAFF
TRBD1 | - | TRBJ1-2 | TRBV11-2 | TGTGCCAGCACCCGACAGGGGGCTGATAACTATGGCTACACCTTC | CASTRQGADNYGYTF
- | - | TRBJ1-1 | TRBV7-2 | TGTGCCAGCAGCTTTGGTCGGGGCAGGGAAGCTTTCTTT | CASSFGRGREAFF
- | - | TRBJ2-2 | TRBV13 | TGTGCCATCATCGACTCCCGGGGAACAAACACCGGGGAGCTGTTTTTT | CAIIDSRGTNTGELFF
- | - | TRBJ1-1 | TRBV4-3 | TGCGCCAGCAGCCAAGACCAAGACAGTGGCACTGAAGCTTTCTTT | CASSQDQDSGTEAFF
TRBD2 | - | TRBJ2-5 | TRBV9 | TGTGCCAGCAGCCCCCTCGTAGCGGGGGAGACCCAGTACTTC | CASSPLVAGETQYF
TRBD2 | - | TRBJ2-1 | TRBV6-5 | TGTGCCAGCAGCGGGGGGGTTTTAAATGAGCAGTTCTTC | CASSGGVLNEQFF
- | - | TRBJ1-4 | TRBV18 | TGTGCCAGCTCACCAAACCGACCCACTAATGAAAAACTGTTTTTT | CASSPNRPTNEKLFF
- | - | TRBJ1-1 | TRBV20-1 | TGCAGTGCTGTTAGGAGCACTGAAGCTTTCTTT | CSAVRSTEAFF
- | once | TRBJ2-2 | TRBV29-1 | TGCAGCGTTGAAGATCGTCCCACAGGGAGCGACACCGGGGAGCTGTTTTTT | CSVEDRPTGSDTGELFF
TRBD1 | - | TRBJ2-1 | TRBV4-1 | TGCGCCAGCAGTGGAACCGGGACAGTCCGCCGCAATGAGCAGTTCTTC | CASSGTGTVRRNEQFF
TRBD2 | - | TRBJ2-7 | TRBV7-2 | TGTGCCAGCAGCCCCCGGACTAGCGGTAGCTCCTACGAGCAGTACTTC | CASSPRTSGSSYEQYF
TRBD2 | - | TRBJ2-1 | TRBV6-5 | TGTGCCAGCAGTTACTCCGGGGGGGGGCTCTACAATGAGCAGTTCTTC | CASSYSGGGLYNEQFF
- | - | TRBJ1-5 | TRBV7-8 | TGTGCCAGCAGCTTAGAAACAGGGTCTAATCAGCCCCAGCATTTT | CASSLETGSNQPQHF
TRBD1 | - | TRBJ1-3 | TRBV30 | TGTGCCTCCGAATCTGGGACAGGGGGAAGAAACACCATATATTTT | CASESGTGGRNTIYF
TRBD1 | - | TRBJ1-6 | TRBV27 | TGTGCCAGCTGTCCACAGGACAGGGAGCGCAATTCACCCCTCCACTTT | CASCPQDRERNSPLHF